The sequence of this TCR beta chain was determined in a study of early T cells in non-severe SARS-CoV-2 infection. General study points: Using VDJdb, the matching emphasized anti-spike CD8 responses while missing private and CD4 specificities.

Using its own MiXCR run on the 5' RACE reads, TCRdb lists one record per CDR3 protein. Seen here are roughly 50,000 distinct CDR3 sequences, around 7.5% observed once, and the top ten hold 9.4%. CDR3 length: 17 amino acids. Germline CDR1 MDHEN, CDR2 SYDVKM. Trimming stripped 6 bases from V and 1 base from J, with 19 bases between. This clonotype was observed a few times. The antigen is undetermined. Sequencing was done on a sample of whole blood. The TCR originated in an adult who was a healthcare worker with PCR-confirmed SARS-CoV-2 infection or an uninfected control (not recorded which). V and J are TRBV28 and TRBJ2-4; either TRBD1 or TRBD2 may fit D (5 bases each). The DNA of the CDR3 is TGTGCCAGCAGCCCGAGTGGGGGAATGCGGGCCAAAAACATTCAGTACTTC. As protein: CASSPSGGMRAKNIQYF. Complete variable domain (other parts from reference TRBV28 and TRBJ2-4): DVKVTQSSRYLVKRTGEKVFLECVQDMDHENMFWYRQDPGLGLRLIYFSYDVKMKEKGDIPEGYSVSREKKERFSLILESASTNQTSMYLCASSPSGGMRAKNIQYFGAGTRLSVL.